These T cell receptor beta chains were read from a single sample in a study of vaccination effects on CD4 cells after COVID-19. The antigens of these receptors remain unknown. Sequencing was performed with immunoSEQ multiplex PCR; in TCRdb, only in-frame clones are kept and a portion is missing. The table includes fewer than 35,000 clones, approximately 79% detected once. The source material was CD4+ T cells from PBMCs cultured with SARS-CoV-2 spike peptides, sampled after COVID-19 vaccination. All receptors derive from a human donor who received a COVID-19 vaccine. Some clones in this sample may be carry-over from other donors' samples. CDR3s include the opening cysteine and the closing phenylalanine or tryptophan. The D gene is left open where the match is weak. Clone size is not always given. Where it is, it says once, few, many or a class for expanded clones.

TRBV7-2	-	-	TRBJ1-4	CASSLRRGEKLFF	TGTGCCAGCAGCTTAAGACGGGGTGAAAAACTGTTTTTT
TRBV5-4	-	-	TRBJ2-5	CASSSTARGETQYF	TGTGCCAGCAGCTCGACGGCCAGGGGAGAGACCCAGTACTTC
TRBV7-9	-	-	TRBJ1-1	CASSLGRTEAFF	TGTGCCAGCAGCTTAGGACGGACTGAAGCTTTCTTT
TRBV5-1	-	-	TRBJ2-5	CASSSDPTGHQETQYF	TGCGCCAGCAGCTCCGATCCGACAGGCCACCAAGAGACCCAGTACTTC
TRBV7-2	-	-	TRBJ2-4	CASSLGGSNKNIQYF	TGTGCCAGCAGCTTAGGCGGCAGCAACAAAAACATTCAGTACTTC
TRBV7-8	-	-	TRBJ1-5	CASSADINQPQHF	TGTGCCAGCAGCGCTGACATCAATCAGCCCCAGCATTTT
TRBV4-3	-	TRBD1	TRBJ1-3	CASSQDVLGTGELFDSGNTIYF	TGCGCCAGCAGCCAAGATGTCCTCGGGACAGGGGAACTTTTCGACTCTGGAAACACCATATATTTT
TRBV11-3	few	-	TRBJ2-1	CASRGTGLRYNEQFF	TGTGCCAGCAGGGGAACAGGGTTACGGTACAATGAGCAGTTCTTC
TRBV5-1	-	TRBD2	TRBJ2-1	CASSVTYLAGVYNEQFF	TGCGCCAGCAGCGTCACATATCTGGCGGGGGTTTACAATGAGCAGTTCTTC
TRBV7-2	-	-	TRBJ1-5	CASSLDQVDNQPQHF	TGTGCCAGCAGCTTAGATCAGGTAGACAATCAGCCCCAGCATTTT
TRBV18	-	-	TRBJ1-1	CASSPATANTEAFF	TGTGCCAGCTCACCAGCGACAGCCAACACTGAAGCTTTCTTT
TRBV7-3	-	TRBD2	TRBJ2-1	CASSRQLGTSVGEQFF	TGTGCCAGCAGTCGACAATTGGGGACTAGCGTTGGTGAGCAGTTCTTC
TRBV3-1/TRBV3-2	-	-	TRBJ2-2	CASSQAGGSNTGELFF	TGTGCCAGCAGCCAAGCCGGGGGTTCGAACACCGGGGAGCTGTTTTTT
TRBV9	-	-	TRBJ2-3	CASSVRATTDTQYF	TGTGCCAGCAGCGTCCGGGCGACCACAGATACGCAGTATTTT
TRBV30	-	TRBD1	TRBJ2-1	CAWSGYRGVGEFF	TGTGCCTGGAGTGGGTACAGGGGTGTCGGGGAGTTCTTC
TRBV30	-	-	TRBJ1-2	CAYAPGAGYGYTF	TGTGCCTACGCCCCGGGGGCAGGGTATGGCTACACCTTC
TRBV5-1	-	-	TRBJ2-1	CASSLDRTAYNEQFF	TGCGCCAGCAGCTTGGACCGGACAGCATACAATGAGCAGTTCTTC
TRBV7-2	-	TRBD1	TRBJ1-3	CASGDRGNTIYF	TGTGCCAGCGGGGACAGGGGAAACACCATATATTTT
TRBV28	-	-	TRBJ1-6	CASSLDPNSPLHF	TGTGCCAGCAGTTTAGACCCGAATTCACCCCTCCACTTT
TRBV5-1	few	-	TRBJ1-2	CASRGENYGYTF	TGCGCCAGCAGGGGGGAGAACTATGGCTACACCTTC
TRBV5-1	-	-	TRBJ1-1	CASSFRTENTEAFF	TGCGCCAGCAGCTTCCGGACAGAGAACACTGAAGCTTTCTTT
TRBV6-5	once	TRBD1	TRBJ1-6	CASVRDRGYNSPLHF	TGTGCCAGCGTCCGGGACAGGGGCTATAATTCACCCCTCCACTTT
TRBV7-9	-	-	TRBJ2-3	CASSLAGQSTDTQYF	TGTGCCAGCAGCTTAGCCGGACAGAGCACAGATACGCAGTATTTT
TRBV5-1	-	-	TRBJ2-3	CASSLDRGGADTQYF	TGCGCCAGCAGCTTGGACAGGGGAGGTGCAGATACGCAGTATTTT
TRBV2	-	TRBD1	TRBJ1-6	CASSLLRQGESSYNSPLHF	TGTGCCAGCAGTCTTCTTCGACAGGGGGAGAGCTCCTATAATTCACCCCTCCACTTT
TRBV6-5	-	-	TRBJ1-3	CASRVEGRGNTIYF	TGTGCCAGCAGGGTTGAGGGCCGTGGAAACACCATATATTTT
TRBV5-8	few	-	TRBJ2-3	CASPNNPGETASTDTQYF	TGTGCCTCCCCGAATAATCCGGGGGAGACAGCTAGCACAGATACGCAGTATTTT
TRBV6-5	-	TRBD1	TRBJ1-4	CASSDSAGGMGKLFF	TGTGCCAGCAGTGACTCGGCAGGGGGCATGGGGAAACTGTTTTTT
TRBV3-1/TRBV3-2	-	-	TRBJ2-3	CASSQVRGTQYF	TGTGCCAGCAGCCAAGTAAGGGGTACGCAGTATTTT
TRBV5-7	once	-	TRBJ2-1	CASSLNRDVQLDEQFF	TGTGCCAGCAGCCTGAATCGGGATGTTCAATTGGATGAGCAGTTCTTC
TRBV5-1	once	-	TRBJ2-4	CASSITDSVAKNIQYF	TGCGCCAGCAGCATAACGGACAGCGTAGCCAAAAACATTCAGTACTTC
TRBV5-5	-	-	TRBJ1-4	CASSSGRVATNEKLFF	TGTGCCAGCAGCTCCGGACGGGTAGCAACTAATGAAAAACTGTTTTTT
TRBV6-5	-	-	TRBJ1-2	CASSSTLTNYGYTF	TGTGCCAGCAGTTCGACACTTACTAACTATGGCTACACCTTC
TRBV6-5	-	-	TRBJ1-5	CASRNPQGTNQPQHF	TGTGCCAGCAGGAACCCTCAGGGAACCAATCAGCCCCAGCATTTT
TRBV5-1	few	TRBD1	TRBJ1-1	CASSLTGVGTGHLNTEAFF	TGCGCCAGCAGCTTAACGGGCGTCGGGACAGGGCACTTGAACACTGAAGCTTTCTTT
TRBV7-3	-	-	TRBJ1-6	CASSLGPLVNSPLHF	TGTGCCAGCAGCTTAGGGCCGTTGGTGAATTCACCCCTCCACTTT
TRBV5-1	-	-	TRBJ2-2	CASSLAGFAGELFF	TGCGCCAGCAGCTTGGCTGGGTTCGCCGGGGAGCTGTTTTTT
TRBV5-5	once	-	TRBJ1-5	CASSVDHSGQPQHF	TGTGCCAGCAGCGTCGACCACTCGGGCCAGCCCCAGCATTTT
TRBV12-3/TRBV12-4	-	-	TRBJ1-6	CASSLGARDLHF	TGTGCCAGCAGTTTAGGAGCGAGGGACCTCCACTTT
TRBV3-1/TRBV3-2	-	TRBD2	TRBJ2-5	CASSQGTSGGLVYF	TGTGCCAGCAGCCAAGGGACTAGCGGGGGCCTGGTGTACTTC
TRBV6-5	-	-	TRBJ2-2	CASSSIRNTGELFF	TGTGCCAGCAGTTCCATAAGGAACACCGGGGAGCTGTTTTTT
TRBV2	-	TRBD2	TRBJ2-1	CASRLAGGLRDNEQFF	TGTGCCAGCAGACTAGCGGGGGGGCTCAGGGACAATGAGCAGTTCTTC
TRBV7-8	-	-	TRBJ1-5	CASSLITTTGSQPQHF	TGTGCCAGCAGCTTAATTACAACAACAGGGAGCCAGCCCCAGCATTTT
TRBV9	-	TRBD1	TRBJ1-2	CASTKTGGGNYGYTF	TGTGCCAGCACAAAGACAGGGGGTGGTAACTATGGCTACACCTTC
TRBV2	-	-	TRBJ1-2	CASSEWEGFYGYTF	TGTGCCAGCAGCGAATGGGAGGGCTTCTATGGCTACACCTTC
TRBV6-5	-	TRBD1	TRBJ1-5	CASSSADGQGSRHF	TGTGCCAGCAGTTCCGCTGACGGACAGGGGTCCCGGCATTTT
TRBV28	-	-	TRBJ2-5	CASIRWLGGRETQYF	TGTGCCAGCATCAGATGGCTGGGGGGTAGAGAGACCCAGTACTTC
TRBV5-8	-	TRBD2	TRBJ2-3	CASPNWEGSTDTQYF	TGTGCCAGCCCAAATTGGGAGGGAAGCACAGATACGCAGTATTTT
TRBV18	-	-	TRBJ1-1	CASSPGGGGTEAFF	TGTGCCAGCTCACCCGGCGGGGGTGGAACTGAAGCTTTCTTT
TRBV5-1	once	TRBD2	TRBJ2-2	CASSLVGLAGPYTGELFF	TGCGCCAGCAGCTTGGTGGGCTTAGCGGGGCCATACACCGGGGAGCTGTTTTTT
TRBV3-1/TRBV3-2	-	TRBD2	TRBJ2-2	CASSQRGGVTGELFF	TGTGCCAGCAGCCAGCGGGGGGGCGTCACCGGGGAGCTGTTTTTT
TRBV5-1	few	-	TRBJ1-2	CASSLEGNYGYTF	TGCGCCAGCAGCTTGGAAGGGAACTATGGCTACACCTTC
TRBV6-5	-	-	TRBJ1-1	CASSLIQAGTEAFF	TGTGCCAGCAGTTTAATCCAGGCAGGCACTGAAGCTTTCTTT
TRBV28	-	TRBD2	TRBJ2-1	CASSSWLAVNNEQFF	TGTGCCAGCAGCTCTTGGCTAGCGGTAAACAATGAGCAGTTCTTC
TRBV7-9	few	-	TRBJ1-4	CASSSFLGAAEKLFF	TGTGCCAGCAGCTCCTTTTTGGGTGCCGCCGAAAAACTGTTTTTT
TRBV4-1	few	TRBD1	TRBJ1-2	CASRSPGQGPLGGYTF	TGCGCCAGCAGATCGCCGGGACAGGGGCCTCTGGGTGGCTACACCTTC
TRBV6-2/TRBV6-3	-	-	TRBJ1-1	CASSRGPLNTEAFF	TGTGCCAGCAGCCGAGGGCCGTTGAACACTGAAGCTTTCTTT